This T cell receptor (beta chain) was recorded in a study of breast tumors, draining lymph nodes, adjacent tissues. Notes on the study in general: That most tumor T cells come from lymph nodes remained unproven. Compared with lymph nodes, tumors were less diverse; compared with nontumor tissue, more.

A single record per CDR3 protein comes from TCRdb applying MiXCR to the multiplex PCR reads. The sample holds roughly 260,000 distinct CDR3 sequences, roughly 31% seen once. Axillary draining lymph nodes of breast cancer patients supplied the node samples. This CDR3 is 15 amino acids long. Germline V lookup: CDR1 DFQATT, CDR2 SNEGSKA (reference sequence). After removal of 4 bases from V and 5 bases from J, the junction contained 6 bases not matched to a gene. A note on this clonotype: Its antigen is not identified.

Source material: axillary lymph node tissue. The V call is TRBV20-1, the J call TRBJ2-2; 11 bases agree with TRBD2. This receptor was obtained from a female donor with breast cancer. Some clones in this sample may be carry-over from other donors' samples. The CDR3 region is CSAKVLAGETGELFF. The DNA of the CDR3 is TGCAGTGCTAAAGTACTAGCGGGAGAAACCGGGGAGCTGTTTTTT.